The T cell receptor beta chain under discussion was sequenced for a study of blood T cell repertoires in COVID-19. At the level of the study: Donors in the United States, Italy and Spain gave samples during acute or convalescent COVID-19.

Per the original methods: Amplification from reference gene primers served as the basis for estimated nucleated cell counts. TCRdb keeps only in-frame clones here, not all; method: immunoSEQ multiplex PCR. That table supplies the V and J calls and clone size; D and trimming were determined from the DNA. The data contain around 70,000 clones, 88% of them singletons. V gave up 3 bases and J gave up 5 bases; unmatched junction bases: 8. The CDR3 loop spans 14 amino acids. Germline V CDR1 and CDR2: DFQATT, SNEGSKA (reference sequence). Sequenced material: peripheral blood. This clonotype was obtained from a woman older than 75 with active or convalescent COVID-19. V and J are TRBV20-1 and TRBJ1-1, with 8 bases identical to TRBD1. CDR3 residues: CSASNQGASTEAFF. The CDR3 bases are TGCAGTGCTAGTAACCAGGGGGCAAGTACTGAAGCTTTCTTT.